These 20 T cell receptor beta chains came from one sample sequenced in a study of blood T cell repertoires in COVID-19. TCRdb's copy holds only in-frame clones and misses some; the assay was immunoSEQ multiplex PCR. The sample holds some 350,000 clones, roughly 90% seen once. The specimen sequenced was peripheral blood. The receptor set was obtained from a man between 18 and 35 years old with active or convalescent COVID-19.

V gene TRBV27 combines with J gene TRBJ1-6; D call uncertain. The CDR3 extends over 15 amino acids. V was trimmed by 7 bases and J by 0 bases, leaving 10 bases between them. Per the germline V gene, CDR1 is MNHEY and CDR2 is SMNVEV (reference sequence). The CDR3 nucleotides read TGTGCCAGCACGTGGGAGAGCTCCTATAATTCACCCCTCCACTTT. Translation gives CASTWESSYNSPLHF.

The chain employs TRBV5-1 and TRBJ2-7; D uncertain. CDR3 length equals 14 residues. Trimming cost V 2 bases and J 1 base, with 10 bases left between them. Germline V gives CDR1 SGHRS, CDR2 YFSETQ. CDR3 in DNA: TGCGCCAGCAGCTTCGAGCCGGTTTCCTACGAGCAGTACTTC. Translation: CASSFEPVSYEQYF.

Of note for this clone: Germline is not matched at one junction end, which may reflect a read error. The rearrangement uses TRBV4-3 and TRBJ2-6; TRBD1 might be the D (5 bases). Germline CDR1 is LGHNA and CDR2 is YSLEER. CDR3 size: 16 residues. The CDR3 protein is CASSQEVSTGANVLTF. The CDR3 DNA is TGCGCCAGCAGCCAAGAAGTTTCCACTGGGGCCAACGTGCTGACTTTC.

V is TRBV27 and J is TRBJ2-1, with TRBD2 matching 10 bases. The trim removed 4 bases at V and 3 bases at J, leaving 15 bases unmatched. CDR1 and CDR2 (germline): MNHEY, SMNVEV (reference sequence). This CDR3 contains 19 residues. The chain's CDR3 is CASSSEPRRASGSYNEQFF. CDR3 coding DNA: TGTGCCAGCAGTTCTGAACCCCGGAGGGCTAGCGGGAGCTACAATGAGCAGTTCTTC.

The chain uses TRBV6-4 and TRBJ1-2, with D perhaps TRBD1 (6 bases). The CDR3 extends over 14 amino acids. Trimming removed 5 bases at V and 4 bases at J, with 14 bases between. Germline values: CDR1 MRHNA, CDR2 SNTAGT. The CDR3 DNA reads as TGTGCCAGCAGTCCTGATTCAGGGGTCTATGGCTACACCTTC. Translated, it gives CASSPDSGVYGYTF.

There are a few counts of this clone. The chain links TRBV28 to TRBJ2-2; tentatively, D is TRBD1 (5 bases). Looked up from germline, CDR1 is MDHEN and CDR2 is SYDVKM. The CDR3 length is 15 residues. V lost 7 bases and J lost 1, with 13 bases in between. Written as DNA, the CDR3 is TGTGCCAGCAACTTCGGACATAAGAACACCGGGGAGCTGTTTTTT. The encoded protein is CASNFGHKNTGELFF.

The chain links TRBV9 to TRBJ2-5, with a possible D match to TRBD2 (5 bases). With 4 bases removed from V and 7 bases from J, the gap between germline ends came to 20 bases. The germline V gene has CDR1 SGDLS and CDR2 YYNGEE. This CDR3 comprises 15 residues. The DNA of the CDR3 is TGTGCCAGCAGCTTTGCCACGGGCGGGCGAGGGACCCAGTACTTC. It specifies CASSFATGGRGTQYF. Full variable domain (missing parts from reference TRBV9 and TRBJ2-5): DSGVTQTPKHLITATGQRVTLRCSPRSGDLSVYWYQQSLDQGLQFLIQYYNGEERAKGNILERFSAQQFPDLHSELNLSSLELGDSALYFCASSFATGGRGTQYFGPGTRLLVL.

DNA of the CDR3: TGTGCCAGCAGCTTAGCGCCCGGCAAAAACATTCAGTACTTC. Residues: CASSLAPGKNIQYF. This rearrangement joins TRBV7-2 to TRBJ2-4; no clear D. Germline V lookup: CDR1 SGHTA, CDR2 FQGNSA. V was trimmed by 0 bases and J by 3 bases, leaving 6 bases between them. The CDR3 loop spans 14 amino acids.

The J gene is TRBJ1-1, the V gene TRBV19, with D perhaps TRBD1 (5 bases). Trimming removed 4 bases from V and 4 bases from J, with 10 bases in between. The V gene's germline CDR1 is LNHDA and CDR2 SQIVND (reference sequence). This CDR3 contains 13 residues. The CDR3 nucleotides are TGTGCCAGTAGTACGGGACTAGGCACTGAAGCTTTCTTT. It encodes CASSTGLGTEAFF.

This clone was seen just once. The J gene is TRBJ1-5, the V gene TRBV28, with D uncertain. The germline CDR1 and CDR2 sequences are MDHEN and SYDVKM. The ends were cut back, 6 bases at V and 4 bases at J, with 7 bases in the middle. The CDR3 has 12 amino acids. DNA for the CDR3: TGTGCCAGCAGAATACAGAATCAGCCCCAGCATTTT. Its protein is CASRIQNQPQHF. Full variable domain (missing parts from reference TRBV28 and TRBJ1-5): DVKVTQSSRYLVKRTGEKVFLECVQDMDHENMFWYRQDPGLGLRLIYFSYDVKMKEKGDIPEGYSVSREKKERFSLILESASTNQTSMYLCASRIQNQPQHFGDGTRLSIL.

The table lists this clone with a few counts. The rearrangement joins TRBV6-4 to TRBJ2-1; 7 nucleotides agree with TRBD1. Germline-derived CDR1 and CDR2 are MRHNA and SNTAGT. The V gene end was trimmed by 3 bases and the J gene end by 2 bases; junction bases not matched to a gene: 1. The CDR3 is made up of 14 amino acids. The CDR3 DNA is TGTGCCAGCAGTGAAGGACAGGCCTACAATGAGCAGTTCTTC. This sequence encodes CASSEGQAYNEQFF.

This clone showed up just once. The chain links TRBV5-1 to TRBJ1-2, with D possibly matching TRBD1 (6 bases). Germline V gene lookup returns CDR1 SGHRS and CDR2 YFSETQ. CDR3 size: 15 residues. V shed 4 bases and J shed 1 base, with 14 bases lying between them. The CDR3 sequence is CASSQRTGNNYGYTF. As DNA, the CDR3 is TGCGCCAGCAGCCAGAGAACAGGGAATAACTATGGCTACACCTTC.

This clone was seen a few times. The V and J genes are TRBV6-1 and TRBJ2-2; TRBD1 might be the D (5 bases). Trimming removed 3 bases from V and 3 bases from J, with 11 bases in between. The CDR3 totals 15 residues. Looked up from germline, CDR1 is MNHNS and CDR2 is SASEGT. The DNA of the CDR3 is TGTGCCAGCAGTGATGGGGCCAGGGACACCGGGGAGCTGTTTTTT. Amino acids: CASSDGARDTGELFF.

The chain employs TRBV18 and TRBJ1-2; D may be TRBD1 (6 bases). The CDR3 is 16 residues long. V was shortened by 1 base and J by 0 bases, with 12 bases between the two germline ends. Germline V gives CDR1 KGHSH, CDR2 LQKENI. This CDR3 is CASSPLRDTTNYGYTF. In nucleotides, the CDR3 is TGTGCCAGCTCACCACTCCGGGACACCACTAACTATGGCTACACCTTC. The whole variable domain, remainder taken from reference TRBV18 and TRBJ1-2, is NAGVMQNPRHLVRRRGQEARLRCSPMKGHSHVYWYRQLPEEGLKFMVYLQKENIIDESGMPKERFSAEFPKEGPSILRIQQVVRGDSAAYFCASSPLRDTTNYGYTFGSGTRLTVV.

The gene calls are TRBV9 and TRBJ1-6, with D possibly matching TRBD1 (5 bases). CDR1 and CDR2 from the germline V gene are SGDLS and YYNGEE. Trimming left V 2 bases short and J 9 bases short, with 12 bases between. The CDR3 is 14 residues long. The CDR3 sequence is CASSVGGGSSPLHF. CDR3 DNA sequence: TGTGCCAGCAGCGTTGGGGGGGGTAGTTCACCCCTCCACTTT.

V is TRBV27 and J is TRBJ1-2, with 7 bases lining up with TRBD1. The CDR3 consists of 14 residues. Germline CDR1 reads MNHEY; CDR2 reads SMNVEV (reference sequence). J was trimmed by 8 bases and V by 5 bases; bases with no gene match: 11. The CDR3 coding sequence is TGTGCCAGCAGTAATACAGGGGCGGGGTGGGGCTACACCTTC. Protein: CASSNTGAGWGYTF.

The J gene is TRBJ2-1, the V gene TRBV24-1; 9 nucleotides line up with TRBD2. Trimming took 3 bases from V and 4 from J; bases not matched to a gene: 6. Germline V CDR1 and CDR2: KGHDR, SFDVKD. CDR3 length equals 16 residues. The CDR3 here is CATSDRRGGKYNEQFF. The CDR3 bases are TGTGCCACCAGTGATCGGCGGGGGGGAAAATACAATGAGCAGTTCTTC.

This clone was seen once. V usage is TRBV19 and J usage is TRBJ1-5; D unresolved. Looked up from germline, CDR1 is LNHDA and CDR2 is SQIVND (reference sequence). There are 14 residues in the CDR3. V was shortened by 2 bases and J by 2 bases, with 7 bases between the two germline ends. As DNA, the CDR3 is TGTGCCAGTAGTATACTAGACGGCAATCAGCCCCAGCATTTT. Protein product: CASSILDGNQPQHF.

With respect to this clone: This same CDR3 is encoded by further DNA sequences in the sample. The V and J genes are TRBV6-5 and TRBJ2-1, with 11 bases matching TRBD2. Germline values: CDR1 MNHEY, CDR2 SVGAGI. The junction had 5 bases not matched to a gene; V was cut back by 6 bases and J by 4 bases. This CDR3 is built from 15 residues. The CDR3 sequence is CASSPGTSGYNEQFF. CDR3 bases: TGTGCCAGCAGCCCCGGGACTAGCGGATACAATGAGCAGTTCTTC.

The rearrangement uses TRBV28 and TRBJ1-2; TRBD1 might be the D (5 bases). This CDR3 has 15 residues. Trimming pared 6 bases from V and 2 bases from J, leaving 16 bases between. Germline-derived CDR1 and CDR2 are MDHEN and SYDVKM. The CDR3 region has the DNA TGTGCCAGCAGCTTAGGAAGCTGGACAAACTATGGCTACACCTTC. It codes for CASSLGSWTNYGYTF.